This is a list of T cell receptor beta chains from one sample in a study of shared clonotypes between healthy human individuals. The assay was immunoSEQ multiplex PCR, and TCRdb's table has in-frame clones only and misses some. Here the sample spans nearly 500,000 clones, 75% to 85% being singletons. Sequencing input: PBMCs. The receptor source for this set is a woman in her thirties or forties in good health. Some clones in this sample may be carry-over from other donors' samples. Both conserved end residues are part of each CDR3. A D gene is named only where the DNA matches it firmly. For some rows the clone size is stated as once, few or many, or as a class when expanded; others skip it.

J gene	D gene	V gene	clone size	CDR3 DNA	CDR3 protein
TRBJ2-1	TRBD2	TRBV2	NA	TGTGCCAGCAGTGGGGCTAGCGGGTACGGTGAGCAGTTCTTC	CASSGASGYGEQFF
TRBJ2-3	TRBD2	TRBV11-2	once	TGTGCCAGCAGCTTGCGGGGGGCGGGAGGAGGGGTGGATACGCAGTATTTT	CASSLRGAGGGVDTQYF
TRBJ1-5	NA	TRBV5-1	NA	TGCGCCAGCAGCTTCAACAGTGATAGGAATCAGCCCCAGCATTTT	CASSFNSDRNQPQHF
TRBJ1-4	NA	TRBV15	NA	TGTGCCACCAGCAGAGGAGGGCAGCCTGGGGAAAAACTGTTTTTT	CATSRGGQPGEKLFF
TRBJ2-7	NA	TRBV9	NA	TGTGCCAGCAGTGGCTCTGGGGGGAGTCCTTACGAGCAGTACTTC	CASSGSGGSPYEQYF
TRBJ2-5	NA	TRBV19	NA	TGTGCCAGTAGTGTCACAGGAGGCCAAGAGACCCAGTACTTC	CASSVTGGQETQYF
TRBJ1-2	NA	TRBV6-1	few	TGTGCCAGCAGCAGACAGGACCTCTATGGCTACACCTTC	CASSRQDLYGYTF
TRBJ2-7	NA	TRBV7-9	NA	TGTGCCAGCAGCTTAGGGGAGGTAGCCTACGAGCAGTACTTC	CASSLGEVAYEQYF
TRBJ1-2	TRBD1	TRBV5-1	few	TGCGCCAGCAGCTTGACAGGGGACTATGGCTACACCTTC	CASSLTGDYGYTF
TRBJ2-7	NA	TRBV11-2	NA	TGTGCCAGCAGCCCAGTGGCATGGAATTGGTACGAGCAGTACTTC	CASSPVAWNWYEQYF
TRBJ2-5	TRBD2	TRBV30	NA	TGTGCCTGGAGTGCTAAGCGGGAGGAAGAGACCCAGTACTTC	CAWSAKREEETQYF
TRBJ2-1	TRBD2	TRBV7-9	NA	TGTGCCAGCAGCCTGGGGACTAGCCGAAACAATGAGCAGTTCTTC	CASSLGTSRNNEQFF
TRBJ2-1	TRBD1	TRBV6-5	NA	TGTGCCAGCAGTTACTCTGCGACAGGGGTCTACAATGAGCAGTTCTTC	CASSYSATGVYNEQFF
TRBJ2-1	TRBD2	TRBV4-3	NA	TGCGCCAGCAGCCATGGACTAGCGGGACCCATTGAGCAGTTCTTC	CASSHGLAGPIEQFF
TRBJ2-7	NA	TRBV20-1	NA	TGCAGTGCCGCTTCATACGAGCAGTACTTC	CSAASYEQYF
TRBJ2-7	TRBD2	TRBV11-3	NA	TGTGCCAGCAGCTTAGAGGGACTAGCGGGAGACGAGCAGTACTTC	CASSLEGLAGDEQYF
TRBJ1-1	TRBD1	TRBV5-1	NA	TGCGCCAGCAGCCGCGGGACAGCAAACACTGAAGCTTTCTTT	CASSRGTANTEAFF
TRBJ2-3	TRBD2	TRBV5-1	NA	TGCGCCAGCAGCTCATCTAGCGGGAGCACAGATACGCAGTATTTT	CASSSSSGSTDTQYF
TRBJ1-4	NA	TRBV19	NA	TGTGCCAGTAGTGAACTTCACAGGGCCCGAAATGAAAAACTGTTTTTT	CASSELHRARNEKLFF
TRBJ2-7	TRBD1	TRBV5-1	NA	TGCGCCAGCAGCGGGGACAGACAAGACTACGAGCAGTACTTC	CASSGDRQDYEQYF
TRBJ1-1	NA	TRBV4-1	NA	TGCGCCAGCAGCCAAGGGGGGGGAGCTTTCTTT	CASSQGGGAFF
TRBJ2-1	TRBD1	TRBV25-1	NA	TGTGCCAGCAGTGAGGCGACAGGGTCCTACAATGAGCAGTTCTTC	CASSEATGSYNEQFF
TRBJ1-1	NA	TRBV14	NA	TGTGCCAGCAGCCAAGATTGGGGCACTGAAGCTTTCTTT	CASSQDWGTEAFF
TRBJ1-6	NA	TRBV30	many	TGTGCCGGGGCAGGGGCTAACTCACCCCTCCACTTT	CAGAGANSPLHF
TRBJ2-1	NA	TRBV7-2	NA	TGTGCCAGCAGCCTCGGGACGGACTACAATGAGCAGTTCTTC	CASSLGTDYNEQFF
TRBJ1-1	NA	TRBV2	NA	TGTGCCAGCAGTGTGACGGGTTCGAACACTGAAGCTTTCTTT	CASSVTGSNTEAFF
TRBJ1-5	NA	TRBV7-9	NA	TGTGCCAGCAGCTCCGCGGGTGGCCAGCCCCAGCATTTT	CASSSAGGQPQHF
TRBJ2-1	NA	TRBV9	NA	TGTGCCAGCAGCGTAGCGGGAGTTTCGAGCAATGAGCAGTTCTTC	CASSVAGVSSNEQFF
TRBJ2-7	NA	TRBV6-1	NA	TGTGCCAGTGCACAGAGCTCCTACGAGCAGTACTTC	CASAQSSYEQYF
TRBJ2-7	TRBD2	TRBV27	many	TGTGCCAGCAGTCCCCTCGGGCGGGAGGTCGCCTACGAGCAGTACTTC	CASSPLGREVAYEQYF
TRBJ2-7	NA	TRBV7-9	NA	TGTGCCAGCAGCCCCGGGACAATTAGCTCCTACGAGCAGTACTTC	CASSPGTISSYEQYF
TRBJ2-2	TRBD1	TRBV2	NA	TGTGCCAGCAGTGAAGACAGGGGGCGCACCGGGGAGCTGTTTTTT	CASSEDRGRTGELFF
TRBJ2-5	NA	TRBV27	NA	TGTGCCAGCAGTTTCAGCGGGTTCGGGACCCAGTACTTC	CASSFSGFGTQYF
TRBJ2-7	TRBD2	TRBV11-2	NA	TGTGCCAGCAGCCTTAGCGGGGGCAGCTCCTACGAGCAGTACTTC	CASSLSGGSSYEQYF
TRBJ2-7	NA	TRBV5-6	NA	TGTGCCAGCAGCTTGTATGGGTTGGTGTTCGTCAACGAGCAGTACTTC	CASSLYGLVFVNEQYF
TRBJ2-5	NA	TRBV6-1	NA	TGTGCCAGCGAATCTCCCGGGACCCCAACCCAGTACTTC	CASESPGTPTQYF
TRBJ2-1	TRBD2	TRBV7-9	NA	TGTGCCAGCAGCTCGGGACTAGCGGGAGACAATGAGCAGTTCTTC	CASSSGLAGDNEQFF
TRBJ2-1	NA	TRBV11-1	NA	TGTGCCAGCAGCTTACGGGGTAGTGAGCAGTTCTTC	CASSLRGSEQFF
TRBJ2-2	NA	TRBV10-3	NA	TGTGCCATCAGCCTCAATAGGGACCCGAACACCGGGGAGCTGTTTTTT	CAISLNRDPNTGELFF
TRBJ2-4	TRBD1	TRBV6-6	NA	TGTGCCAGCAGTTACTTCGATCCATCCACAGGGGCTTCCCCTTACTTC	CASSYFDPSTGASPYF
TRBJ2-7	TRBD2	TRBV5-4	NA	TGTGCCAGCAGCTTGGGAACCGGGACTAGAAGCGAGCAGTACTTC	CASSLGTGTRSEQYF
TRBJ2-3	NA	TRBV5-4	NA	TGTGCCAGCAGCTTGGGGGGGAGCGAAGATACGCAGTATTTT	CASSLGGSEDTQYF
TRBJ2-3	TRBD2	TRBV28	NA	TGTGCCAGCAGTTCACTAGCGGCGATCCCCGAGTATACGCAGTATTTT	CASSSLAAIPEYTQYF
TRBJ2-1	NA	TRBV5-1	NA	TGCGCCAGCAGCTTGGTCCCGCGGGGATCCAGAGCCGACAATGAGCAGTTCTTC	CASSLVPRGSRADNEQFF
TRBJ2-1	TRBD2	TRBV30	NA	TGTGCCTGGAGTGTTGGGCGGGAGTTGGGTGAGCAGTTCTTC	CAWSVGRELGEQFF